These T cell receptor beta chains were read from a single sample in a study of T cell repertoires in aging, cancer and after chemotherapy. TCRdb processed the multiplex PCR reads anew with MiXCR; each CDR3 protein has one entry. Altogether roughly 4,600 distinct CDR3 sequences are present, 26% being singletons, with the ten largest covering about 50%. Sequenced material: blood. Receptors were obtained from a human donor with a blood cancer. Each CDR3 is given with its conserved first and last residue. The D gene is left open where the match is weak. Expanded clones are given a class, and other clones once, few, many or no size at all.

D: NA; J: TRBJ2-7; V: TRBV19; size: medium-sized; CDR3: CASSILPGTLYEQYF; DNA: TGTGCCAGTAGTATACTCCCTGGGACCCTCTACGAGCAGTACTTC
D: NA; J: TRBJ1-2; V: TRBV6-5; size: medium-sized; CDR3: CASRTGSGGYTF; DNA: TGTGCCAGCAGAACGGGCTCAGGGGGCTACACCTTC
D: TRBD2; J: TRBJ2-7; V: TRBV5-4; size: once; CDR3: CASRTGTSGTYEQYF; DNA: TGTGCCAGCAGAACCGGGACTAGCGGAACCTACGAGCAGTACTTC
D: NA; J: TRBJ2-2; V: TRBV7-2; size: NA; CDR3: CASSPGGRQKNTGELFF; DNA: TGTGCCAGCAGCCCCGGGGGCCGGCAGAAGAACACCGGGGAGCTGTTTTTT
D: TRBD2; J: TRBJ2-1; V: TRBV6-5; size: few; CDR3: CASSYSLAGGPKEQFF; DNA: TGTGCCAGCAGTTACTCTCTAGCGGGGGGGCCGAAGGAGCAGTTCTTC
D: TRBD2; J: TRBJ2-7; V: TRBV13; size: few; CDR3: CASSTRTSGPYEQYF; DNA: TGTGCCAGCAGCACCCGGACTAGCGGTCCCTACGAGCAGTACTTC
D: TRBD2; J: TRBJ2-7; V: TRBV30; size: few; CDR3: CAWRGGSAGGPLWEQYF; DNA: TGTGCCTGGAGGGGGGGTTCAGCGGGGGGGCCCCTCTGGGAGCAGTACTTC
D: NA; J: TRBJ1-6; V: TRBV30; size: few; CDR3: CAWSVFGGGLSLHF; DNA: TGTGCCTGGAGTGTATTTGGCGGGGGCCTGTCCCTCCACTTT
D: NA; J: TRBJ2-7; V: TRBV11-3; size: medium-sized; CDR3: CASRRGYEQYF; DNA: TGTGCCAGCAGGCGGGGCTACGAGCAGTACTTC
D: NA; J: TRBJ1-5; V: TRBV15; size: few; CDR3: CATSRDGGEGIRGGTNQPQHF; DNA: TGTGCCACCAGCAGAGATGGGGGAGAGGGCATCCGGGGAGGTACCAATCAGCCCCAGCATTTT
D: TRBD2; J: TRBJ2-7; V: TRBV7-6; size: few; CDR3: CASSPGTNSYEQYF; DNA: TGTGCCAGCAGCCCTGGGACTAACTCCTACGAGCAGTACTTC
D: NA; J: TRBJ1-1; V: TRBV19; size: few; CDR3: CASSISQAETEAFF; DNA: TGTGCCAGTAGTATATCTCAGGCCGAGACTGAAGCTTTCTTT
D: NA; J: TRBJ1-6; V: TRBV6-1; size: few; CDR3: CASSLYSSYNSPLHF; DNA: TGTGCCAGCAGTTTGTATAGCTCCTATAATTCACCCCTCCACTTT
D: NA; J: TRBJ2-1; V: TRBV5-6; size: NA; CDR3: CASSLGPQGTYNEQFF; DNA: TGTGCCAGCAGCTTGGGGCCCCAAGGGACTTACAATGAGCAGTTCTTC
D: NA; J: TRBJ1-1; V: TRBV6-5; size: once; CDR3: CSSSYQGVAEAYF; DNA: TGTTCCAGCAGTTACCAGGGAGTGGCTGAAGCTTACTTT
D: NA; J: TRBJ1-2; V: TRBV6-5; size: few; CDR3: CASNLGGYTF; DNA: TGTGCCAGCAACCTCGGTGGCTACACCTTC
D: NA; J: TRBJ2-1; V: TRBV12-3/TRBV12-4; size: NA; CDR3: CASSLAGGDEQFF; DNA: TGTGCCAGCAGTTTAGCTGGAGGGGATGAGCAGTTCTTC
D: NA; J: TRBJ1-2; V: TRBV11-2; size: NA; CDR3: CASSLVPLNYGYTF; DNA: TGTGCCAGCAGCTTAGTTCCACTTAACTATGGCTACACCTTC
D: NA; J: TRBJ2-2; V: TRBV18; size: medium-sized; CDR3: CASSPTVRGTGELFF; DNA: TGTGCCAGCTCACCGACTGTTCGCGGCACCGGGGAGCTGTTTTTT
D: TRBD1; J: TRBJ1-1; V: TRBV5-1; size: NA; CDR3: CASRKRTGDGNTEAFF; DNA: TGCGCCAGCAGAAAGAGGACAGGGGACGGGAACACTGAAGCTTTCTTT